The 12 T cell receptor beta chains listed next were all sequenced from one sample in a study of molecular identifiers for immune sequencing clone quantification. TCRdb independently ran MiXCR on the PCR reads; one entry per CDR3 protein. The profile shows over 600,000 distinct CDR3 sequences, just under 20% of them singletons. Sequencing was done on a sample of naive CD8+ T cells from blood, with Jurkat cell RNA spiked in. Described subset: FACS-sorted CD8+CD4-CCR7+CD45RA+ naive T cells. These receptors all stem from a human donor in good health. Some libraries in this study had Jurkat cell RNA spiked in.

Notes on this clonotype: This may stem from a read error, because a much larger clone lies one nucleotide away. The chain has TRBV4-3 and TRBJ2-2, with D perhaps being TRBD1 or TRBD2 (7 bases each). Germline CDR1 reads LGHNA; CDR2 reads YSLEER. This CDR3 is 17 amino acids long. V was pared by 4 bases and J by 4 bases, with 19 bases between. The DNA for the CDR3 is TGCGCCAGCAGCCCGTCAGGGGGGGCATCGTGCACCGGGGAGCTGTTTTTT. Residues: CASSPSGGASCTGELFF.

The count of this clonotype is one. A read error may account for a junction end that differs from germline. The CDR3 sequence: CASSQGGEGYSYSEQFF. Written as DNA, the CDR3 is TGTGCCAGCAGCCAAGGGGGAGAGGGCTACTCCTACAGTGAGCAGTTCTTC. V and J are TRBV3-1 and TRBJ2-1, with D tentatively TRBD2 (5 bases). Germline CDR1 reads LGHDT; CDR2 reads YNNKEL (reference sequence). The CDR3 is made up of 17 amino acids.

This clonotype was observed once. Compared with germline, one end of the junction differs, possibly owing to a read error. The chain carries TRBV4-3 and TRBJ2-7; D unresolved. Germline V gene lookup returns CDR1 LGHNA and CDR2 YSLEER. This CDR3 is 12 amino acids long. CDR3 residues: CVSSQYGDEQYF. The CDR3 DNA sequence: TGCGTCAGCAGCCAATATGGCGACGAGCAGTACTTC.

This clonotype was counted ten times or more. The chain employs TRBV4-3 and TRBJ2-6; TRBD1 agrees at 9 bases. Germline CDR1 and CDR2: LGHNA and YSLEER. The CDR3 is 19 residues long. V lost 0 bases to trimming and J lost 1 base; unmatched junction nucleotides: 7. CDR3 residues: CASSQDPSTGGSGANVLTF. The CDR3 region has the DNA TGCGCCAGCAGCCAAGATCCGTCGACAGGGGGGTCTGGGGCCAACGTCCTGACTTTC.

This clonotype has more than one count but fewer than ten. The chain uses TRBV28 and TRBJ1-2; TRBD1 might be the D (6 bases). From germline, CDR1 is MDHEN and CDR2 SYDVKM. CDR3 length: 13 residues. V shed 8 bases and J shed 4 bases, with 14 bases lying between them. The CDR3 region is CASQQGPFYGYTF. The CDR3 bases are TGTGCCAGCCAACAGGGCCCCTTCTATGGCTACACCTTC.

CDR3: CASSALGGFGANVLTF. DNA of the CDR3: TGTGCCAGTAGTGCTCTCGGGGGTTTTGGGGCCAACGTCCTGACTTTC. The V and J genes are TRBV19 and TRBJ2-6; weak D call: TRBD2 (6 bases). This CDR3 has 16 residues. The V end was cut by 5 bases, the J end by 3 bases, with 14 bases between. In germline, CDR1 is LNHDA, CDR2 SQIVND (reference sequence). The full variable domain, its missing parts supplied by reference TRBV19 and TRBJ2-6, is DGGITQSPKYLFRKEGQNVTLSCEQNLNHDAMYWYRQDPGQGLRLIYYSQIVNDFQKGDIAEGYSVSREKKESFPLTVTSAQKNPTAFYLCASSALGGFGANVLTFGAGSRLTVL.

As for this clonotype: A read error may explain this, as a much larger clone is one base away. The CDR3 reads CASSFDHSYEQYF. The CDR3 coding sequence is TGTGCCAGCAGTTTCGACCACTCCTACGAGCAGTACTTC. The chain recombines TRBV12-3 or TRBV12-4 with TRBJ2-7; D remains unclear. The CDR3 contains 13 residues. V gave up 3 bases and J gave up 0 bases, with 6 bases separating them.

This clonotype was recorded at least ten times. This chain joins TRBV7-2 and TRBJ2-7; D possibly uses TRBD1 or TRBD2 (5 bases each). This CDR3 contains 16 residues. The V gene's germline CDR1 is SGHTA and CDR2 FQGNSA. V was trimmed by 2 bases and J by 4 bases, leaving 18 bases between them. The CDR3 reads CASSLKGDSPVYEQYF. The CDR3 bases are TGTGCCAGCAGCTTAAAGGGAGACAGCCCAGTTTACGAGCAGTACTTC.

Comment on this clonotype: The conserved final phenylalanine or tryptophan is absent from the CDR3, which likely points to a read error. V gene TRBV7-9 combines with J gene TRBJ1-1; D is unresolved. This CDR3 spans 11 amino acids. CDR1 is SEHNR and CDR2 is FQNEAQ in the germline V gene (reference sequence). Trimming shortened V by 8 bases and J by 6 bases, and 10 bases separated the two germline ends. The CDR3 protein is CASAYRPEAFI. CDR3 in DNA: TGTGCCAGCGCCTACCGCCCTGAAGCTTTCATT.

The genes are TRBV21-1 and TRBJ2-6; the table assigns TRBD1, which was not confirmed against the DNA. TRBV21-1 is an annotated pseudogene. The CDR3 spans 19 residues. This chain's CDR3 is CASSKEGDVGVSGANVLTF. CDR3 in DNA: TGTGCCAGCAGCAAAGAGGGGGACGTCGGAGTCTCTGGGGCCAACGTCCTGACTTTC.

With regard to this clonotype: This may stem from a read error, because a much larger clone lies one nucleotide away. The chain has TRBV21-1 and TRBJ1-5; the table's TRBD1 call for D was not verified on the DNA. TRBV21-1 is annotated as a pseudogene. The CDR3 is 17 amino acids. CDR3 coding DNA: TGTGCCAGCAGCAGAGAACTCGTTCCCAGGGGGAATCAGCCCCAGCATTTT. Its translation is CASSRELVPRGNQPQHF.

This clonotype was found many times. The CDR3 reads CASGLEPGQGKAEAFF. CDR3 DNA sequence: TGTGCTAGTGGTTTGGAGCCGGGACAGGGAAAAGCTGAAGCTTTCTTT. The chain carries TRBV12-5 and TRBJ1-1, with 9 bases lining up with TRBD1. The CDR3 covers 16 residues. Unmatched junction bases numbered 9, after V lost 1 base and J lost 6 bases. Germline assignment: CDR1 LGHNT and CDR2 FRNRAP.